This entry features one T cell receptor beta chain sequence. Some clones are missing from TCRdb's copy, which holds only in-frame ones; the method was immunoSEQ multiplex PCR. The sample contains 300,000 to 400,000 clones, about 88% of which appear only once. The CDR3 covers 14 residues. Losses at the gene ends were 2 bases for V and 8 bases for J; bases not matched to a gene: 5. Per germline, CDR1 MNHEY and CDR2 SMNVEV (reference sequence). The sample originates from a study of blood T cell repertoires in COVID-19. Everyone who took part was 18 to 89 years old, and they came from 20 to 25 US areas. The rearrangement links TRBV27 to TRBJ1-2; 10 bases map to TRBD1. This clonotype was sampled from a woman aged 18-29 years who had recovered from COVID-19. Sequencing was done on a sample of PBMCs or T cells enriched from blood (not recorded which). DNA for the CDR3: TGTGCCAGCAGTTTACGACAGGGGGCGCAGGGCTACACCTTC. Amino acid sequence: CASSLRQGAQGYTF.